This T cell receptor (beta chain) was recovered during a study of T cells in Graves' hyperthyroidism and ophthalmopathy. From germline, CDR1 is SGHTA and CDR2 FQGNSA. V was pared by 2 bases and J by 7 bases, with 6 bases of the junction left unmatched. The CDR3 has 15 residues. It was RNA transcripts that yielded the amplified TCR beta CDR3 regions. RT-PCR in the first round (using the HTBI primer set) targeted the TCR CDR3. From the multiplex PCR reads, TCRdb called clonotypes with MiXCR, one entry per CDR3 protein. The sample records more than 300,000 distinct CDR3 sequences, about 15% being singletons. Each 10 ml fresh peripheral blood draw supplied the PBMCs. This clonotype was seen repeatedly, ten times or more.

The chain carries TRBV7-2 and TRBJ2-1; 9 nucleotides align to TRBD2. The specimen was blood. The source of this sequence is a woman aged 55-69 years with Graves' hyperthyroidism. This chain's CDR3 is CASSLWRGRDNEQFF. CDR3 coding DNA: TGTGCCAGCAGCTTATGGCGCGGGAGGGATAATGAGCAGTTCTTC.